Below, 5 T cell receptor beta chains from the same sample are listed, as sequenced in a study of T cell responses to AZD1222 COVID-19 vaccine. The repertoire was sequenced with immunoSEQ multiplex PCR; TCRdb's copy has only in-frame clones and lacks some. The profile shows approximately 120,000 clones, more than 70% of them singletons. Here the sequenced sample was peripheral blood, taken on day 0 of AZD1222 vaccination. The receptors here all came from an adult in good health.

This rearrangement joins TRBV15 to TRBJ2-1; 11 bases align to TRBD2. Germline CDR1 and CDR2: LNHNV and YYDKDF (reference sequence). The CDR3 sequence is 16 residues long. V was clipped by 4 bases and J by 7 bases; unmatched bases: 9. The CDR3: CATSTLAGAQVNEQFF. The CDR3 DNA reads TGTGCCACCAGCACACTAGCGGGGGCTCAGGTAAATGAGCAGTTCTTC.

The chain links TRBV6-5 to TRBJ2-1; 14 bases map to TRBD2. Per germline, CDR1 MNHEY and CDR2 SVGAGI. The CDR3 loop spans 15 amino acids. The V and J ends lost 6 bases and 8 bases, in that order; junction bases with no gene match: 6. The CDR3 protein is CASRAGTSGRDEQFF. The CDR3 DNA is TGTGCCAGCAGGGCCGGGACTAGCGGGAGAGATGAGCAGTTCTTC.

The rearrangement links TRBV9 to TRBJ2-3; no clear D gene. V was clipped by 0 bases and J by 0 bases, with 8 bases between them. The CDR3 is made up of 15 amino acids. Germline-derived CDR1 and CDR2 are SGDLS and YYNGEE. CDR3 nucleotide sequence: TGTGCCAGCAGCGTAGACAGCAAAAGCACAGATACGCAGTATTTT. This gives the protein CASSVDSKSTDTQYF.

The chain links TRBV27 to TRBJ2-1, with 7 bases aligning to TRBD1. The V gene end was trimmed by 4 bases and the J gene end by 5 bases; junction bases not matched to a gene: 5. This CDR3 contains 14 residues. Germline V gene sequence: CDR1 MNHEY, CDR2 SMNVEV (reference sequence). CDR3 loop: CASSWGTGDNEQFF. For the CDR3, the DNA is TGTGCCAGCAGTTGGGGAACAGGGGACAATGAGCAGTTCTTC.

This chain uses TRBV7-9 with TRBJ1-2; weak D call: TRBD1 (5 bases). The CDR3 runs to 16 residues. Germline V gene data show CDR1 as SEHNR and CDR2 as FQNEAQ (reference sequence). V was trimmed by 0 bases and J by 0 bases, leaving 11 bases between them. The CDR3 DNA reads TGTGCCAGCAGCTTAGCGGGGCAGTACGCTAACTATGGCTACACCTTC. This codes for CASSLAGQYANYGYTF. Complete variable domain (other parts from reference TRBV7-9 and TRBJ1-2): DTGVSQNPRHKITKRGQNVTFRCDPISEHNRLYWYRQTLGQGPEFLTYFQNEAQLEKSRLLSDRFSAERPKGSFSTLEIQRTEQGDSAMYLCASSLAGQYANYGYTFGSGTRLTVV.